What follows are 14 T cell receptor beta chains derived from one specimen sequenced in a study of blood T cell repertoires in COVID-19. Some clones are missing from TCRdb's copy, which holds only in-frame ones; the method was immunoSEQ multiplex PCR. The sample holds 200,000 to 250,000 clones; around 80% are singletons and the top ten take 4.3%. The sequencing input was PBMCs or T cells enriched from blood (not recorded which). All receptors derive from a young man with acute COVID-19.

This sequence joins TRBV30 and TRBJ1-6; 9 nucleotides match TRBD1. V lost 0 bases and J lost 10; bases outside the gene matches: 10. This CDR3 contains 16 residues. Germline CDR1 reads GTSNPN; CDR2 reads SVGIG (reference sequence). The CDR3 loop is CAWSVRGQGLGSPLHF. DNA of the CDR3: TGTGCCTGGAGTGTAAGGGGACAGGGTTTGGGATCACCCCTCCACTTT.

The chain employs TRBV2 and TRBJ2-7; possible D gene TRBD1, 5 bases. This CDR3 comprises 14 residues. V lost 8 bases and J lost 0, with 14 bases in between. Looked up from germline, CDR1 is SNHLY and CDR2 is FYNNEI. The DNA for the CDR3 is TGTGCCAGCTGGATCCAGGGAATCTCCTACGAGCAGTACTTC. Residues: CASWIQGISYEQYF.

The chain joins TRBV2 to TRBJ2-2; tentatively, D is TRBD1 (6 bases). Germline values: CDR1 SNHLY, CDR2 FYNNEI. Trimming removed 0 bases at V and 4 bases at J, with 9 bases between. This CDR3 is built from 15 residues. CDR3 in amino acids: CASSEAVRGTGELFF. For the CDR3, the DNA is TGTGCCAGCAGTGAAGCGGTCAGGGGCACCGGGGAGCTGTTTTTT.

The chain uses TRBV30 and TRBJ2-7; 9 bases map to TRBD1. This CDR3 has 15 amino acids. Trimming cost V 5 bases and J 6 bases; bases outside gene matches: 14. CDR1 and CDR2 (germline): GTSNPN, SVGIG (reference sequence). The CDR3 coding sequence is TGTGCCTGGGGACTACCGGGACAGGGTGTAAGCGAGCAGTACTTC. Encoded protein: CAWGLPGQGVSEQYF.

J is TRBJ1-2 and V is TRBV7-8; D not certain. CDR3 size: 12 residues. Germline CDR1 reads SGHVS; CDR2 reads FQNEAQ. V gave up 5 bases and J gave up 4 bases, with 8 bases separating them. CDR3 region: CASSLTFYGYTF. The CDR3 DNA reads as TGTGCCAGCAGCCTCACATTCTATGGCTACACCTTC.

This clone has more than one count but fewer than ten. The gene calls are TRBV30 and TRBJ2-2; the D is unclear. CDR1 is GTSNPN, CDR2 SVGIG, per germline (reference sequence). CDR3 length equals 14 residues. V dropped 8 bases and J dropped 0 bases, with 13 bases sitting between them. This chain's CDR3 is CASGSGANTGELFF. The CDR3 bases are TGTGCCAGTGGGTCAGGCGCGAACACCGGGGAGCTGTTTTTT.

The chain joins TRBV29-1 to TRBJ1-5; D may be TRBD1 (5 bases). The germline CDR1 and CDR2 sequences are SQVTM and ANQGSEA. This CDR3 is 13 amino acids long. Deletions cut 4 bases from V and 4 bases from J, with 11 bases between. This chain's CDR3 is CSVVGALNQPQHF. The CDR3 DNA sequence: TGCAGCGTTGTAGGGGCCCTAAATCAGCCCCAGCATTTT. Full variable domain (missing parts from reference TRBV29-1 and TRBJ1-5): SAVISQKPSRDICQRGTSLTIQCQVDSQVTMMFWYRQQPGQSLTLIATANQGSEATYESGFVIDKFPISRPNLTFSTLTVSNMSPEDSSIYLCSVVGALNQPQHFGDGTRLSIL.

The chain employs TRBV10-2 and TRBJ1-4; D call uncertain. This CDR3 is built from 13 residues. CDR1 and CDR2 from the germline V gene are WSHSY and SAAADI. The V end lost 5 bases, the J end lost 3 bases, and 7 bases lay between the germline ends. The CDR3 DNA follows: TGCGCCAGCAGTCCGGGGTCTAATGAAAAACTGTTTTTT. Amino acid sequence: CASSPGSNEKLFF.

The genes are TRBV7-9 and TRBJ2-4, with unresolved D. The CDR3 runs 12 residues. V was pared by 6 bases and J by 13 bases, with 16 bases between. Germline V CDR1 and CDR2: SEHNR, FQNEAQ (reference sequence). CDR3 residues: CASRPITQIQYF. The CDR3 DNA follows: TGTGCCAGCAGACCCATTACCCAGATACAGTACTTC.

This clone came up a few times. The chain links TRBV5-4 to TRBJ2-5; 7 nucleotides agree with TRBD1. Germline assignment: CDR1 SGHNT and CDR2 YYREEE (reference sequence). The V segment lost 3 bases and the J segment 2 bases; nucleotides outside the gene matches: 7. This CDR3 spans 15 amino acids. Written as DNA, the CDR3 is TGTGCCAGCAGCTCACTTACAGGGGAACAAGAGACCCAGTACTTC. Protein sequence: CASSSLTGEQETQYF.

The chain links TRBV6-5 to TRBJ2-3; 7 nucleotides line up with TRBD2. Germline V CDR1 and CDR2: MNHEY, SVGAGI. V lost 8 bases to trimming and J lost 4 bases; unmatched junction nucleotides: 6. There are 13 residues in the CDR3. The CDR3 reads CASGRGRADTQYF. In nucleotides, the CDR3 is TGTGCCAGCGGGAGGGGTCGGGCAGATACGCAGTATTTT.

Comments on this clone: At the DNA level, this CDR3 is encoded by other sequences in the same sample as well. The V call is TRBV5-1, the J call TRBJ1-1; TRBD1 is a possible D gene (5 bases). Germline V gene sequence: CDR1 SGHRS, CDR2 YFSETQ. This CDR3 comprises 15 residues. V was trimmed by 4 bases and J by 0 bases, leaving 13 bases between them. This chain's CDR3 is CASSLGWGLNTEAFF. In nucleotides, the CDR3 is TGCGCCAGCAGCCTAGGTTGGGGCCTGAACACTGAAGCTTTCTTT.

The rearrangement links TRBV5-6 to TRBJ1-2; D is unclear. CDR3 length: 12 residues. Trimming cost V 0 bases and J 8 bases, with 8 bases left between them. In germline, CDR1 is SGHDT, CDR2 YYEEEE. The CDR3 spells CASSLVFAGYTF. In nucleotides, the CDR3 is TGTGCCAGCAGCTTGGTCTTCGCGGGCTACACCTTC.

The gene calls are TRBV13 and TRBJ1-1; the D gene is possibly TRBD1 (6 bases). The V and J ends lost 5 bases and 3 bases respectively, with 16 bases between them. The CDR3 has 15 amino acids. From germline, CDR1 is PRHDT and CDR2 FYEKMQ (reference sequence). CDR3 sequence reads: CASSAEQGGYTEAFF. In DNA form, the CDR3 reads TGTGCCAGCAGCGCGGAACAGGGAGGGTACACTGAAGCTTTCTTT.